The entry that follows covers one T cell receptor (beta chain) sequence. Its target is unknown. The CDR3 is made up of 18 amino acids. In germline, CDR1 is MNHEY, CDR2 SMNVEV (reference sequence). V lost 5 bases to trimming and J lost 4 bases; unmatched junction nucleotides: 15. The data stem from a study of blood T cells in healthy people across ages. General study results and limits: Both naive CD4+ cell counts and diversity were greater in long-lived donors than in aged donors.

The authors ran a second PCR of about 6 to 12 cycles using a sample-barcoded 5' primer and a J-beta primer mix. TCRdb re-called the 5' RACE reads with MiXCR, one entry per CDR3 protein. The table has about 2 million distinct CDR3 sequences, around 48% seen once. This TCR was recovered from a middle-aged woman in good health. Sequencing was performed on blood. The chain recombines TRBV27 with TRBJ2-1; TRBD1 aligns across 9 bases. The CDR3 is CASSITGGLIFGYNEQFF. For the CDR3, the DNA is TGTGCCAGCAGTATAACAGGGGGCCTCATTTTTGGTTACAATGAGCAGTTCTTC.